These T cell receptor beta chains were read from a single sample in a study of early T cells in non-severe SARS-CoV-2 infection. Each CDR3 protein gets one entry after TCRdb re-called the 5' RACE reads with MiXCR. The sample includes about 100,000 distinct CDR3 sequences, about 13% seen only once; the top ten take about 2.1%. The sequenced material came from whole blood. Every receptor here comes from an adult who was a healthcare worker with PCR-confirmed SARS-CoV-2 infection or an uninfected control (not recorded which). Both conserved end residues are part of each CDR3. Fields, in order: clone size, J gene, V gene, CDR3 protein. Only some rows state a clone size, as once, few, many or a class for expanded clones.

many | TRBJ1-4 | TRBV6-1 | CASSGSRETTSEKLFF
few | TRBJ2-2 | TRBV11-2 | CASSQGVTVNTGELFF
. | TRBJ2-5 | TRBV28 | CASSLGQGALQETQYF
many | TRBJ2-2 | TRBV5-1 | CASSQGRVGELFF
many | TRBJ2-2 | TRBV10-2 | CATNSRRETGELFF
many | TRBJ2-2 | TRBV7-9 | CASSPTATNTGELFF
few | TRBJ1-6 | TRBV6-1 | CATRTDLNSPLHF
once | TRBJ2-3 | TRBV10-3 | CAIREDVGTQYF
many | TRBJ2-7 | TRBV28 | CASSSMGPAYEQYF
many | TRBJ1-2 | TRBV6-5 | CASSQGSNYGYTF
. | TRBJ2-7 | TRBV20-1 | CSARDSYEQYF
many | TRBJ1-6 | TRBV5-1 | CASSRDRANNSPLHF
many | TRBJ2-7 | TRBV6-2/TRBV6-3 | CAGGQGGNEQYF
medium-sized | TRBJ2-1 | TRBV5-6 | CASSFPRQEQFF
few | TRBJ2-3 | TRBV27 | CASSTYFTDTQYF
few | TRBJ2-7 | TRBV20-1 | CSARDPQGRNHEQYF
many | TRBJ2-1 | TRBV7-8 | CASSSPLSGGITYNEQFF
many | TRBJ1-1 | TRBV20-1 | CSALGQGGNTEAFF
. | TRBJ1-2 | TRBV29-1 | CSVVWTDYGYTF
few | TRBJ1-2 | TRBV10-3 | CAISEGQQGAQGYTF
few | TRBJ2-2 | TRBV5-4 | CASSGNSGGNTGELFF
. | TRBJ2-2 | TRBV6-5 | CASTRTGEDTGELFF
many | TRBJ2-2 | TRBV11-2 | CASSRVGAGELFF
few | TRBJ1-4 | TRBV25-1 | CASSEWGNEKLFF
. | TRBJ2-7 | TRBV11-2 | CASSLSRTTYEQYF
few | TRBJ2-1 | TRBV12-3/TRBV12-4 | CASSHSGGNEQFF